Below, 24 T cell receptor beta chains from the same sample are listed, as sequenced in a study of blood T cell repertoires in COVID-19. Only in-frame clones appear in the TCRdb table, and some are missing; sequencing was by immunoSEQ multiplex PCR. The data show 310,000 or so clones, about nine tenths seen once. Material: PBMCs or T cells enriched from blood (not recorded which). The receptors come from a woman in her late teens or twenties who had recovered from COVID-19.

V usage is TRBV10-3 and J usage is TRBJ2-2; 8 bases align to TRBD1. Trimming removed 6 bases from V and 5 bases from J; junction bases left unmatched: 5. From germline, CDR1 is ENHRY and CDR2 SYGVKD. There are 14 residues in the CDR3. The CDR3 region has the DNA TGTGCCATCAGGAGGACAGGGAGGACCGGGGAGCTGTTTTTT. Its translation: CAIRRTGRTGELFF.

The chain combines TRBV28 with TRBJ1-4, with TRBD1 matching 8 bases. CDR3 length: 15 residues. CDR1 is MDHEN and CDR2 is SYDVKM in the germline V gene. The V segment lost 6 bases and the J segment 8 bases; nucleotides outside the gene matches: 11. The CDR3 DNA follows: TGTGCCAGCAGCCAGCCGACAGGGGCGGGGGAAAAACTGTTTTTT. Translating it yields CASSQPTGAGEKLFF.

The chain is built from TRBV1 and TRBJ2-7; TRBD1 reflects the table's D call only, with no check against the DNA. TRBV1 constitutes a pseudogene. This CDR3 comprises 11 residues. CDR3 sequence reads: CLRQGSYEQYF. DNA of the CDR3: TGTCTACGACAGGGTTCCTACGAGCAGTACTTC.

The CDR3 is CATSAGLAGYEQFF. Written as DNA, the CDR3 is TGTGCCACCAGTGCGGGACTAGCAGGGTATGAGCAGTTCTTC. This sequence joins TRBV24-1 and TRBJ2-1, with 9 positions matching TRBD2. This CDR3 contains 14 residues. Trimming at V came to 5 bases and at J to 8 bases, leaving 6 bases not matched to a gene. Germline values: CDR1 KGHDR, CDR2 SFDVKD.

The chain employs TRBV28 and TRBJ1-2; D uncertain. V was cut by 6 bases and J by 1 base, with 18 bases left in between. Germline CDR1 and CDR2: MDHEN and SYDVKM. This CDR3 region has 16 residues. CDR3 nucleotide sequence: TGTGCCAGCAGCTCGAGGGTGGGCTCCGGTAACTATGGCTACACCTTC. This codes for CASSSRVGSGNYGYTF.

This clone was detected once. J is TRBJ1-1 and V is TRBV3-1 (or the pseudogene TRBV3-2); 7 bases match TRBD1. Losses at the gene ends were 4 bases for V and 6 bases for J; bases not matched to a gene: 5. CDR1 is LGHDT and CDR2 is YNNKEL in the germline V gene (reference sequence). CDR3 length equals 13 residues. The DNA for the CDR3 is TGTGCCAGCAGCCTTACGACAGGGTCTGAAGCTTTCTTT. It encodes CASSLTTGSEAFF.

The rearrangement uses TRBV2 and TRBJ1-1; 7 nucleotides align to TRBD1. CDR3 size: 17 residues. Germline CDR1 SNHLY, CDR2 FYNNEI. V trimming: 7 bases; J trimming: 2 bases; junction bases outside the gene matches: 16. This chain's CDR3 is CASKTGKGVFHNTEAFF. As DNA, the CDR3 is TGTGCCAGCAAGACAGGGAAGGGTGTGTTTCACAACACTGAAGCTTTCTTT.

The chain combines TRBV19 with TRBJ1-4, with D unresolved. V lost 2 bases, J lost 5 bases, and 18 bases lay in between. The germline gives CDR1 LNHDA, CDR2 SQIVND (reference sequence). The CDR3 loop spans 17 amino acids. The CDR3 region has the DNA TGTGCCAGTAGTATATGGAGGGTCGCTGACACCAATGAAAAACTGTTTTTT. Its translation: CASSIWRVADTNEKLFF.

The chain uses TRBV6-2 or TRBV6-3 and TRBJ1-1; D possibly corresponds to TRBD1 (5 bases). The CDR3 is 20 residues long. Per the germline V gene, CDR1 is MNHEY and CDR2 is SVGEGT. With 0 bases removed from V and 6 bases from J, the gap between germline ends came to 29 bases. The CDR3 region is CASSYSPLEDTGVVSAEAFF. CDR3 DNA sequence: TGTGCCAGCAGTTACTCCCCCCTTGAGGACACTGGGGTGGTGTCAGCTGAAGCTTTCTTT.

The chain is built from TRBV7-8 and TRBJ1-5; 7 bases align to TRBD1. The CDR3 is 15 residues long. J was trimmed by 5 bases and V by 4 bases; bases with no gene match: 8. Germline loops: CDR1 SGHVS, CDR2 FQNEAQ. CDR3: CASSSRDRDHQPQHF. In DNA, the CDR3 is TGTGCCAGCAGCTCCCGTGACAGGGACCATCAGCCCCAGCATTTT.

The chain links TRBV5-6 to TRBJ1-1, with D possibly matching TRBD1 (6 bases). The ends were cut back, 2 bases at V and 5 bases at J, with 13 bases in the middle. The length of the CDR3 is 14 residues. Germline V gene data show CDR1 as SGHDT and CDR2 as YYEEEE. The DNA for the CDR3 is TGTGCCAGCAGCTTCGGGGGGCAGGCGACTGAAGCTTTCTTT. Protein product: CASSFGGQATEAFF.

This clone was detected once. This CDR3 is CASSLLPPLTGGTEAFF. Written as DNA, the CDR3 is TGTGCCAGCAGTTTACTTCCCCCCCTAACAGGGGGCACTGAAGCTTTCTTT. The chain uses TRBV27 and TRBJ1-1; 8 positions match TRBD1. Germline assignment: CDR1 MNHEY and CDR2 SMNVEV (reference sequence). The V gene end was trimmed by 2 bases and the J gene end by 4 bases; junction bases not matched to a gene: 12. The CDR3 extends over 17 amino acids.

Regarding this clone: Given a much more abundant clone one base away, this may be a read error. CDR3 sequence reads: CASSPDRDYGYTF. In DNA, the CDR3 is TGTGCCAGCAGCCCGGACAGGGACTATGGCTACACCTTC. The chain combines TRBV3-1 (or the pseudogene TRBV3-2) with TRBJ1-2, with 8 bases lining up with TRBD1. This CDR3 contains 13 residues. After removal of 4 bases from V and 3 bases from J, the junction contained 1 base not matched to a gene. CDR1 and CDR2 (germline): LGHDT, YNNKEL (reference sequence).

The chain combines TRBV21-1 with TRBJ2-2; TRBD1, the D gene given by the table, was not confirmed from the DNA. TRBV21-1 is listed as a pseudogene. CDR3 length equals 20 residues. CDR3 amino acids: CASSSQRMVSDRTNTGELFF. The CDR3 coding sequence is TGTGCCAGCAGCTCCCAAAGAATGGTCTCCGACAGGACGAACACCGGGGAGCTGTTTTTT.

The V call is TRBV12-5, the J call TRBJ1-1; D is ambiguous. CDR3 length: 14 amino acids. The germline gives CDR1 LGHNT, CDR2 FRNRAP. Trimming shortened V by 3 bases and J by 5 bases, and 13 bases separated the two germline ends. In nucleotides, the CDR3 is TGTGCTAGTGGTTTAAGGGAGATAGGGACTGAAGCTTTCTTT. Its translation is CASGLREIGTEAFF.

This CDR3 reads CSVGGETGYTF. DNA for the CDR3: TGCAGCGTTGGTGGAGAGACTGGCTACACCTTC. The chain recombines TRBV29-1 with TRBJ1-2; no clear D gene. This CDR3 contains 11 residues. V lost 4 bases, J lost 7 bases, and 10 bases lay in between. CDR1 and CDR2 from the germline V gene are SQVTM and ANQGSEA.

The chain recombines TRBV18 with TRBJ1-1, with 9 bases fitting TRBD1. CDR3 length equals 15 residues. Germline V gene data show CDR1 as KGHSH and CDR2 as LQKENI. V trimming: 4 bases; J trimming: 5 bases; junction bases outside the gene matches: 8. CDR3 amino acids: CASSHRTGEWTEAFF. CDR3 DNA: TGTGCCAGCTCACACCGGACAGGGGAGTGGACTGAAGCTTTCTTT.

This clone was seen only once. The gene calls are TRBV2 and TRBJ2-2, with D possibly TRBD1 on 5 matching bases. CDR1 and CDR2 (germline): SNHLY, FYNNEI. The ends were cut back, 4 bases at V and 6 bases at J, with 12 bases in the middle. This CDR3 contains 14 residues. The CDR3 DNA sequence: TGTGCCAGCAGTGTGGGGCAGATCGCCGGGGAGCTGTTTTTT. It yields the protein CASSVGQIAGELFF.

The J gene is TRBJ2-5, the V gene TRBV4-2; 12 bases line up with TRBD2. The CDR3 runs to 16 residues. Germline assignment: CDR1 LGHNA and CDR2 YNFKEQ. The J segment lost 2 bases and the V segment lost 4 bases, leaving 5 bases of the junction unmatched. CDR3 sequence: CASSLGLAGLQETQYF. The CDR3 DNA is TGTGCCAGCAGCCTTGGACTAGCGGGATTGCAAGAGACCCAGTACTTC.

As DNA, the CDR3 is TGTGCCAGCAGCCCCCTGGGGGACAGGGGGGGTACTGAAGCTTTCTTT. Its protein product is CASSPLGDRGGTEAFF. The chain recombines TRBV5-6 with TRBJ1-1; 11 bases are shared with TRBD1. Germline trimming cut 4 bases from V and 5 bases from J; bases unmatched to any gene: 10. CDR1 and CDR2 from the germline V gene are SGHDT and YYEEEE. This CDR3 spans 16 amino acids.

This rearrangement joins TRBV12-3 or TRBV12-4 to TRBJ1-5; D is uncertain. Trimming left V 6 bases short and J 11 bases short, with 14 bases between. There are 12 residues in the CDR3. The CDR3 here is CASRISGGAQHF. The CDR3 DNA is TGTGCCAGCAGGATTTCCGGCGGGGCCCAGCATTTT.

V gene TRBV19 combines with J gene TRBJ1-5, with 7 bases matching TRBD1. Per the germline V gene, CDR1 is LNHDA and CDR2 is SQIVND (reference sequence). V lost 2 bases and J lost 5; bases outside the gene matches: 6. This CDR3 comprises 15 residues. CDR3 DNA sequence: TGTGCCAGTAGTATAAGGGGGCATAAAGATCAGCCCCAGCATTTT. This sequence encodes CASSIRGHKDQPQHF. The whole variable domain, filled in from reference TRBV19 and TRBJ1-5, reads DGGITQSPKYLFRKEGQNVTLSCEQNLNHDAMYWYRQDPGQGLRLIYYSQIVNDFQKGDIAEGYSVSREKKESFPLTVTSAQKNPTAFYLCASSIRGHKDQPQHFGDGTRLSIL.

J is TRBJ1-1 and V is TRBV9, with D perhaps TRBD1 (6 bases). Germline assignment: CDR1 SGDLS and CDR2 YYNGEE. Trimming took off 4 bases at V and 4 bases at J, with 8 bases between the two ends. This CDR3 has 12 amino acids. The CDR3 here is CASSNRATEAFF. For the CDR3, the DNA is TGTGCCAGCAGCAACAGGGCCACTGAAGCTTTCTTT. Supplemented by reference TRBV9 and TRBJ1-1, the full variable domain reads DSGVTQTPKHLITATGQRVTLRCSPRSGDLSVYWYQQSLDQGLQFLIQYYNGEERAKGNILERFSAQQFPDLHSELNLSSLELGDSALYFCASSNRATEAFFGQGTRLTVV.

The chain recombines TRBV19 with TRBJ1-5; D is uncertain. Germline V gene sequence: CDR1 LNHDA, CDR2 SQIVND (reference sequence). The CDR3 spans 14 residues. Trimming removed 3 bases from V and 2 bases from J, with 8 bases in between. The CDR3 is CASSINQGNQPQHF. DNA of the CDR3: TGTGCCAGTAGTATTAATCAGGGCAATCAGCCCCAGCATTTT. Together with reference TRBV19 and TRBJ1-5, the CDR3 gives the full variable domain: DGGITQSPKYLFRKEGQNVTLSCEQNLNHDAMYWYRQDPGQGLRLIYYSQIVNDFQKGDIAEGYSVSREKKESFPLTVTSAQKNPTAFYLCASSINQGNQPQHFGDGTRLSIL.